These T cell receptor beta chains were read from a single sample in a study of T cell changes during pregnancy in multiple sclerosis. Data came from immunoSEQ multiplex PCR; TCRdb stores just in-frame clones and leaves some out. The sample shows roughly 100,000 clones, around 90% of them seen only once. The material sequenced was peripheral blood, taken after pregnancy. All receptors derive from a female donor with multiple sclerosis, enrolled in a pregnancy study. The CDR3 runs from the conserved cysteine through the conserved F or W. Fields, in order: J gene, V gene, D gene, clone size, CDR3 protein, CDR3 DNA. The D gene is left open where the match is weak. Rows give clone size only sometimes, using once, few, many, or a class for an expanded clone.

>TRBJ1-5|TRBV5-8|-|once
CASSVQPPSNQPQHF
TGTGCCAGCAGCGTACAGCCGCCAAGCAATCAGCCCCAGCATTTT
>TRBJ1-5|TRBV21-1|-|-
CASDNRVRQPQHF
TGTGCCAGTGATAACAGGGTTCGTCAGCCCCAGCATTTT
>TRBJ2-5|TRBV29-1|-|once
CSVEDGARVAETQYF
TGCAGCGTTGAAGATGGAGCCAGGGTGGCGGAGACCCAGTACTTC
>TRBJ2-7|TRBV19|-|-
CASSNSGGPYEQYF
TGTGCCAGTAGTAACTCCGGGGGACCTTACGAGCAGTACTTC
>TRBJ2-7|TRBV5-1|-|-
CASSFGRAPVSSYEQYF
TGCGCCAGCAGCTTCGGCAGGGCCCCGGTCAGCTCCTACGAGCAGTACTTC
>TRBJ2-7|TRBV9|TRBD2|-
CASSVAQTSGSHEQYF
TGTGCCAGCAGCGTAGCCCAGACTAGCGGGAGCCACGAGCAGTACTTC
>TRBJ1-1|TRBV7-9|-|-
CASSLWRPEGAEAFF
TGTGCCAGCAGCTTATGGAGGCCCGAGGGAGCTGAAGCTTTCTTT
>TRBJ1-2|TRBV7-9|TRBD1|-
CASSPDSDRVGGYTF
TGTGCCAGCAGCCCTGACTCTGACAGGGTGGGCGGCTACACCTTC
>TRBJ1-6|TRBV18|-|-
CASSRESFSYNSPLHF
TGTGCCAGCTCACGGGAGAGCTTTTCTTATAATTCACCCCTCCACTTT
>TRBJ2-7|TRBV6-5|-|-
CASSRDWRSSYEQYF
TGTGCCAGCAGTCGGGACTGGAGGAGCTCCTACGAGCAGTACTTC
>TRBJ2-7|TRBV10-2|-|-
CASSESETDTYEQYF
TGCGCCAGCAGTGAGTCGGAGACAGACACCTACGAGCAGTACTTC
>TRBJ2-1|TRBV11-2|TRBD1|-
CASSFRGQGNNEQFF
TGTGCCAGCAGCTTTCGGGGACAGGGGAACAATGAGCAGTTCTTC
>TRBJ2-1|TRBV5-1|TRBD2|-
CASSPGQGGLAGVNEQFF
TGCGCCAGCAGCCCGGGACAGGGAGGACTAGCGGGAGTCAATGAGCAGTTCTTC
>TRBJ1-1|TRBV7-9|-|-
CASSLSADSEAFF
TGTGCCAGCAGCTTATCGGCGGACTCTGAAGCTTTCTTT
>TRBJ1-2|TRBV5-1|-|-
CASSLSDSLRGYTF
TGCGCCAGCAGCTTATCGGACAGTCTGAGAGGCTACACCTTC